This entry lists 26 T cell receptor beta chains sequenced from one sample in a study of T-cell reconstitution after alpha-beta-depleted transplantation in children. TCRbeta library preparation incorporated unique molecular identifiers. One entry per CDR3 protein results from TCRdb running MiXCR on the PCR reads. Among 800,000 to 1,000,000 distinct CDR3 sequences listed, roughly 29% were seen once. Sequences were derived from PBMCs, mostly from graft donor cells, sampled 360 days after TCRalphabeta/CD19-depleted stem cell transplant. The receptors stem from a boy in the first two years of life who had a stem cell transplant for SCID, so the T cells may come from the graft donor.

This clonotype was found many times. The chain carries TRBV7-2 and TRBJ2-7; TRBD2 agrees at 7 bases. The J segment lost 0 bases and the V segment lost 1 base, leaving 6 bases of the junction unmatched. Germline V gene lookup returns CDR1 SGHTA and CDR2 FQGNSA. The CDR3 extends over 16 amino acids. CDR3 region: CASSLGGTIYSYEQYF. The CDR3, as DNA: TGTGCCAGCAGCTTAGGAGGGACTATCTACTCCTACGAGCAGTACTTC.

The sample holds a few counts of this clonotype. V gene TRBV28 combines with J gene TRBJ2-1; 9 bases map to TRBD2. J lost 9 bases, V lost 4 bases, and 7 bases had no gene match. The CDR3 length is 14 residues. CDR1 and CDR2 (germline): MDHEN, SYDVKM. CDR3 in amino acids: CASSSPGLAAEQFF. The CDR3 DNA follows: TGTGCCAGCAGTTCGCCGGGACTAGCCGCTGAGCAGTTCTTC.

This clonotype has more than one count but fewer than ten. This sequence joins TRBV12-3 or TRBV12-4 and TRBJ2-3; possible D gene TRBD2, 6 bases. V gave up 7 bases and J gave up 11 bases, with 19 bases separating them. The CDR3 covers 13 residues. DNA for the CDR3: TGTGCCAGCACCATACCGGGACTCGAGGGGCAGTATTTT. Protein: CASTIPGLEGQYF.

The chain links TRBV25-1 to TRBJ2-3; 7 positions agree with TRBD2. The CDR3 contains 16 residues. CDR1 is MGHDK, CDR2 SYGVNS, per germline. V gave up 0 bases and J gave up 4 bases; unmatched junction bases: 7. The CDR3 sequence is CASSEYGGSWADTQYF. In nucleotides, the CDR3 is TGTGCCAGCAGTGAATACGGGGGGAGCTGGGCAGATACGCAGTATTTT.

The chain recombines TRBV6-1 with TRBJ2-5; unclear D gene. The CDR3 is 15 residues long. The V gene's germline CDR1 is MNHNS and CDR2 SASEGT. V lost 6 bases and J lost 2, with 16 bases in between. CDR3 in amino acids: CASRSRGAAQETQYF. CDR3 DNA: TGTGCCAGCAGGTCCCGCGGCGCGGCTCAAGAGACCCAGTACTTC.

This clonotype was observed a handful of times. The rearrangement uses TRBV20-1 and TRBJ2-5; 9 bases align to TRBD1. CDR1 and CDR2 from the germline V gene are DFQATT and SNEGSKA (reference sequence). The CDR3 consists of 13 residues. Trimming removed 5 bases from V and 5 bases from J; junction bases left unmatched: 6. The CDR3 sequence: CSADRGLGETQYF. CDR3 nucleotide sequence: TGCAGTGCTGACAGGGGGTTGGGGGAGACCCAGTACTTC.

This clonotype was counted between two and nine times. This sequence joins TRBV12-3 or TRBV12-4 and TRBJ1-6; 9 bases align to TRBD1. The CDR3 has 15 amino acids. Trimming removed 6 bases from V and 3 bases from J; junction bases left unmatched: 3. CDR3: CASRGQGGYNSPLHF. The CDR3 DNA is TGTGCCAGCAGGGGACAGGGCGGCTATAATTCACCCCTCCACTTT.

V and J are TRBV5-1 and TRBJ2-2, with 8 nucleotides matching TRBD1. CDR1 is SGHRS, CDR2 YFSETQ, per germline. The CDR3 loop spans 16 amino acids. V lost 0 bases, J lost 3 bases, and 4 bases stayed unmatched. The CDR3 region is CASSLAQGAYTGELFF. In DNA, the CDR3 is TGCGCCAGCAGCTTGGCGCAGGGGGCGTACACCGGGGAGCTGTTTTTT.

This chain uses TRBV5-8 with TRBJ1-5, with 10 positions matching TRBD1. V shed 7 bases, J shed 7 bases, and the junction held 5 bases outside the gene matches. CDR3 length equals 13 residues. Per the germline V gene, CDR1 is SGHTS and CDR2 is YDEGEE. This CDR3 reads CASGDRGQQPQHF. The CDR3 nucleotides read TGTGCCAGCGGCGACAGGGGGCAACAGCCCCAGCATTTT.

The chain combines TRBV20-1 with TRBJ1-5, with TRBD1 as a possible D gene (6 bases). Trimming shortened V by 0 bases and J by 3 bases, and 21 bases separated the two germline ends. The CDR3 loop spans 18 amino acids. Per the germline V gene, CDR1 is DFQATT and CDR2 is SNEGSKA (reference sequence). The CDR3: CSARDDVGGLPSNQPQHF. The CDR3, as DNA: TGCAGTGCTAGAGATGACGTGGGGGGCCTGCCTTCCAATCAGCCCCAGCATTTT.

The rearrangement joins TRBV7-6 to TRBJ2-1, with 10 bases matching TRBD1. Looked up from germline, CDR1 is SGHVS and CDR2 is FNYEAQ. Trimming removed 5 bases from V and 4 bases from J; junction bases left unmatched: 8. The CDR3 consists of 16 residues. The CDR3, as DNA: TGTGCCAGCAGCACCCTTCGGGACAGGGGTTACAATGAGCAGTTCTTC. It codes for CASSTLRDRGYNEQFF.

This clonotype showed up just a few times. This chain joins TRBV4-2 and TRBJ2-2; D may be TRBD1 or TRBD2 (7 bases each). The CDR3 is made up of 16 amino acids. In germline, CDR1 is LGHNA, CDR2 YNFKEQ. Trimming cost V 5 bases and J 1 base, with 14 bases left between them. The CDR3 DNA reads as TGTGCCAGCAGCACCAGGGGGGGCGGGAACACCGGGGAGCTGTTTTTT. It yields the protein CASSTRGGGNTGELFF.

This clonotype showed up just a few times. The genes are TRBV29-1 and TRBJ2-5, with no clear D. CDR3 length equals 12 residues. Germline V gene data show CDR1 as SQVTM and CDR2 as ANQGSEA. Trimming pared 4 bases from V and 4 bases from J, leaving 10 bases between. CDR3 sequence (DNA): TGCAGCGTTGGTCTAGGTTCAGAGACCCAGTACTTC. It translates to CSVGLGSETQYF.

The chain recombines TRBV5-1 with TRBJ2-5; no clear D gene. CDR3 length: 13 residues. With 5 bases removed from V and 5 bases from J, the gap between germline ends came to 13 bases. Germline loops: CDR1 SGHRS, CDR2 YFSETQ. The CDR3 DNA is TGCGCCAGCAGTGATTTGGTTTTGGAGACCCAGTACTTC. Its protein is CASSDLVLETQYF.

V gene TRBV7-9 combines with J gene TRBJ2-5, with a tentative D call TRBD2 (5 bases). CDR1 is SEHNR and CDR2 is FQNEAQ in the germline V gene (reference sequence). The CDR3 is made up of 15 amino acids. V was cut by 5 bases and J by 5 bases, with 18 bases left in between. CDR3 nucleotides: TGTGCCAGCAGCACGCCCACGATAGCGAGGGAGACCCAGTACTTC. This translates into CASSTPTIARETQYF.

The chain combines TRBV6-5 with TRBJ1-5, with D perhaps matching TRBD1 (6 bases). In germline, CDR1 is MNHEY, CDR2 SVGAGI. This CDR3 has 15 amino acids. V gave up 5 bases and J gave up 3 bases, with 14 bases separating them. CDR3 loop: CASSTRQALNQPQHF. CDR3 nucleotides: TGTGCCAGCAGTACCCGACAGGCCCTCAATCAGCCCCAGCATTTT.

This clonotype was seen a handful of times. This rearrangement joins TRBV20-1 to TRBJ1-5; TRBD1 matches 10 bases. Trimming cost V 6 bases and J 0 bases; bases outside gene matches: 2. The CDR3 consists of 14 residues. Germline assignment: CDR1 DFQATT and CDR2 SNEGSKA (reference sequence). The DNA for the CDR3 is TGCAGTGCGGGACAGGGGTTTAGCAATCAGCCCCAGCATTTT. It encodes CSAGQGFSNQPQHF.

This clonotype appeared a few times. The gene calls are TRBV4-2 and TRBJ2-7, with TRBD1 identical over 7 bases. Losses at the gene ends were 1 base for V and 4 bases for J; bases not matched to a gene: 7. This CDR3 has 15 amino acids. Germline CDR1 and CDR2: LGHNA and YNFKEQ. The CDR3 here is CASSQANRGGYEQYF. The CDR3 nucleotides read TGTGCCAGCAGCCAAGCGAACAGGGGCGGGTACGAGCAGTACTTC.

The chain uses TRBV10-3 and TRBJ2-1, with D hard to call. The CDR3 spans 13 residues. CDR1 is ENHRY, CDR2 SYGVKD, per germline. V gave up 4 bases and J gave up 8 bases, with 12 bases separating them. The CDR3 sequence is CAISVWVTHEQFF. CDR3 coding DNA: TGTGCCATCAGTGTCTGGGTGACTCATGAGCAGTTCTTC.

This clonotype showed up many times. V gene TRBV3-1 combines with J gene TRBJ2-3, with 8 bases fitting TRBD2. With V trimmed by 0 bases and J by 3 bases, 8 bases remained unmatched. The CDR3 length is 17 residues. The germline gives CDR1 LGHDT, CDR2 YNNKEL (reference sequence). CDR3 DNA: TGTGCCAGCAGCCAAGATCCGGGGGGGCATATGACAGATACGCAGTATTTT. Protein sequence: CASSQDPGGHMTDTQYF.

The chain carries TRBV5-1 and TRBJ2-2; D is ambiguous. Trimming cost V 3 bases and J 7 bases, with 10 bases left between them. Germline-derived CDR1 and CDR2 are SGHRS and YFSETQ. This CDR3 region has 13 residues. CDR3 DNA sequence: TGCGCCAGCAGCTACTCCGCAGGCGGGGAGCTGTTTTTT. This translates into CASSYSAGGELFF. Drawing the rest from reference TRBV5-1 and TRBJ2-2, the complete variable domain is KAGVTQTPRYLIKTRGQQVTLSCSPISGHRSVSWYQQTPGQGLQFLFEYFSETQRNKGNFPGRFSGRQFSNSRSEMNVSTLELGDSALYLCASSYSAGGELFFGEGSRLTVL.

In its sample, this clonotype was seen a few times. The rearrangement links TRBV5-1 to TRBJ1-6, with D tentatively TRBD1 (5 bases). Germline values: CDR1 SGHRS, CDR2 YFSETQ. The CDR3 spans 12 residues. Trimming cost V 5 bases and J 14 bases, with 14 bases left between them. CDR3 coding DNA: TGCGCCAGCAGGGGGACCACTGGGACCCTCCACTTT. Translated, it gives CASRGTTGTLHF. Drawing the rest from reference TRBV5-1 and TRBJ1-6, the complete variable domain is KAGVTQTPRYLIKTRGQQVTLSCSPISGHRSVSWYQQTPGQGLQFLFEYFSETQRNKGNFPGRFSGRQFSNSRSEMNVSTLELGDSALYLCASRGTTGTLHFGNGTRLTVT.

This sequence joins TRBV6-5 and TRBJ1-6, with D perhaps TRBD1 (5 bases). V lost 6 bases and J lost 0, with 12 bases in between. Germline CDR1 and CDR2: MNHEY and SVGAGI. The CDR3 contains 16 residues. The CDR3 region is CASSLSGSSYNSPLHF. The CDR3 DNA reads as TGTGCCAGCAGCTTATCAGGGAGCTCCTATAATTCACCCCTCCACTTT.

This clonotype was counted a few times. This chain's CDR3 is CASRFTSGRNTGELFF. CDR3 DNA sequence: TGTGCCAGCAGGTTTACTAGCGGGAGGAACACCGGGGAGCTGTTTTTT. V and J are TRBV11-2 and TRBJ2-2; 11 nucleotides line up with TRBD2. The J segment lost 1 base and the V segment lost 6 bases, leaving 4 bases of the junction unmatched. Germline loops: CDR1 SGHAT, CDR2 FQNNGV. This CDR3 region has 16 residues.

This clonotype was seen only a few times. The genes are TRBV6-5 and TRBJ1-1, with D perhaps TRBD1 (5 bases). The germline CDR1 and CDR2 sequences are MNHEY and SVGAGI. This CDR3 region has 15 residues. The V end lost 2 bases, the J end lost 5 bases, and 15 bases lay between the germline ends. CDR3 DNA sequence: TGTGCCAGCAGTTACGTGTCAGGGCTAGGGACTGAAGCTTTCTTT. It translates to CASSYVSGLGTEAFF.

This clonotype showed up just a few times. The chain links TRBV7-9 to TRBJ1-1; TRBD1 is a possible D gene (5 bases). There are 16 residues in the CDR3. V was clipped by 6 bases and J by 1 base, with 18 bases between them. The germline V gene has CDR1 SEHNR and CDR2 FQNEAQ (reference sequence). CDR3 nucleotides: TGTGCCAGCAGAGGTTGGTCGACAGACTGGAACACTGAAGCTTTCTTT. Translating it yields CASRGWSTDWNTEAFF.